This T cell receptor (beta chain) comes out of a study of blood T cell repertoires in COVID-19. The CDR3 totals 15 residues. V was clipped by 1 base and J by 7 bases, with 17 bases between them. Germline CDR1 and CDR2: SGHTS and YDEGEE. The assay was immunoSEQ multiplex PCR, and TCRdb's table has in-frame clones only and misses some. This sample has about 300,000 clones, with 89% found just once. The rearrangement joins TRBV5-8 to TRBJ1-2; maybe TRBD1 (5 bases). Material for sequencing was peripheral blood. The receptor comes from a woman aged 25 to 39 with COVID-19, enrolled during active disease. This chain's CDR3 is CASSLSGGRYLGYTF. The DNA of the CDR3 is TGTGCCAGCAGCTTGTCCGGGGGTCGATATCTTGGCTACACCTTC.